This T cell receptor beta chain derives from a study of T-cell memory formation after mild COVID-19 (dated by TCRdb to the early 2020s). In terms of the full investigation: TCR sequence clusters from the two donors were largely donor specific. Two young, previously healthy adult volunteers, one female and one male, were included in the cohort. In two donors, T-cell clones that expanded and contracted after mild COVID-19 were followed by sequencing TCRalpha and TCRbeta repertoires longitudinally. General conclusions and limits of the study: The study covered only a couple of mild cases, and larger cohorts including severe cases with pre-infection samples were considered necessary. From day 15 to 85, contracting clones showed balanced CD4/CD8 phenotypes, whereas a second wave of clones that expanded from day 15 to 37 leaned towards CD4+. Contracting CD4+ clones appeared mostly in the CM and EM memory subsets, whereas CD8+ clones were enriched in EMRA. The detection of some responding clones in pre-infection memory suggests that pre-existing cross-reactive memory T cells joined the SARS-CoV-2 response. The second-wave clones that peaked on day 37 were not confirmed to be SARS-CoV-2 specific.

Sequencing was carried out with an Illumina NovaSeq 6000. TCRalpha and TCRbeta cDNA libraries were built by 5'RACE with constant-segment primers, adding sample barcodes and unique molecular identifiers. RNA was extracted from every sample with Trizol reagent. Libraries were amplified in two PCR steps, with a second sample barcode and Illumina TruSeq adapters added in the second step. The libraries were sequenced on an Illumina NovaSeq using 2 x 150 bp paired-end reads. Per the authors' processing: Reads were demultiplexed and collapsed into UMI-guided consensus sequences with migec v1.2.7. With mixcr v2.1.11, UMI consensuses were aligned to TRA and TRB V and J templates and assembled into clonotypes. Clonotypes were classified as expanded or contracted when called significant by both edgeR and NoisET, with noise models trained on biological replicates. For edgeR calls, a false discovery rate-adjusted p below 0.01 and a log2 fold-change threshold of 1 were applied. As an exploratory analysis of dynamics, max-normalized trajectories of the 1000 most abundant clonotypes were examined by PCA with hierarchical clustering. Separately sequenced CD4+ and CD8+ repertoires were used to assign the CD4 or CD8 phenotype of responding clones. The public reads were quality trimmed at Q25 with fastp and then assembled into clones with MiXCR by TCRdb, keeping productive beta chains. Each entry merges the rows of one CDR3 protein and shows their most common DNA and genes. TCRdb, not the original authors, processed these V and J calls. The sample data list fewer than 300,000 distinct CDR3 sequences, and roughly a sixth of these were observed just once. The ten biggest clones cover around 21% of the sample.

Ficoll-Paque density gradient centrifugation was the method used to isolate PBMCs. From its cysteine to its phenylalanine, the CDR3 spans 13 amino acids. Only the CDR3 DNA is retained, 39 bases long and in frame from the first base. V gives up 4 bases and J gives up 1 base, and the segment between their germline ends measures 5 bases. CDR1 and CDR2, per the germline V gene, are KGHDR and SFDVKD. This clonotype has a handful of counts. No cognate antigen has been identified for it. There are no base qualities to consult, and no much larger clone falls within one base. The sequence came from a man aged 18 to 29 who had mild COVID-19 (a few samples of this study predate the infection). The sample titles of this study are shuffled in the database, so cell type and time point are left out; the donor was told from shared clones. Sequencing input: PBMCs or a T cell subset sorted from them (not recorded which). The V and J genes are TRBV24-1 and TRBJ2-3; the D gene identity is not certain. CDR3 reads: CATSEAGTDTQYF. The DNA sequence is as follows: TGTGCCACCAGTGAAGCCGGCACAGATACGCAGTATTTT.